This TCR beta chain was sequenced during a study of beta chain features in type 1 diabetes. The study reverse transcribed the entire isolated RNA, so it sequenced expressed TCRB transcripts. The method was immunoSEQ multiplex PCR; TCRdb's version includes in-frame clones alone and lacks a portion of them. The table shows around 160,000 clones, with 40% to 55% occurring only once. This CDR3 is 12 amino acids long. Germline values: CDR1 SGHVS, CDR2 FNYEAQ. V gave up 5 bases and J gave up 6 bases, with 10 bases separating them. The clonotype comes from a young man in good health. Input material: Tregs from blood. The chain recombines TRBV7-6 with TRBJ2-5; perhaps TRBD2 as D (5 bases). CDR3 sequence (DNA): TGTGCCAGCAGCCCGGGGTCCCAGACCCAGTACTTC. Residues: CASSPGSQTQYF.